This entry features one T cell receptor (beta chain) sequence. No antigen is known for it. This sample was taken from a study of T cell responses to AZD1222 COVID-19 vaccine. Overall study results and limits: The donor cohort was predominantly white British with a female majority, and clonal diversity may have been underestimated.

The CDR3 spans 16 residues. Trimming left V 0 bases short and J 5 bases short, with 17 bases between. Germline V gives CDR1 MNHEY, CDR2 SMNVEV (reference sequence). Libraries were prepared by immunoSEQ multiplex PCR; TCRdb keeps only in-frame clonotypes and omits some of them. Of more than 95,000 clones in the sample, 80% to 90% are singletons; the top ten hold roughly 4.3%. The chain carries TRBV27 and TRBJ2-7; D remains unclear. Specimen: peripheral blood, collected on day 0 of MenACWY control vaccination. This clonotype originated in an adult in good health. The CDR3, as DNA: TGTGCCAGCAGTTTATCGTACAGCCTCCGGTCTAACGAGCAGTACTTC. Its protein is CASSLSYSLRSNEQYF.